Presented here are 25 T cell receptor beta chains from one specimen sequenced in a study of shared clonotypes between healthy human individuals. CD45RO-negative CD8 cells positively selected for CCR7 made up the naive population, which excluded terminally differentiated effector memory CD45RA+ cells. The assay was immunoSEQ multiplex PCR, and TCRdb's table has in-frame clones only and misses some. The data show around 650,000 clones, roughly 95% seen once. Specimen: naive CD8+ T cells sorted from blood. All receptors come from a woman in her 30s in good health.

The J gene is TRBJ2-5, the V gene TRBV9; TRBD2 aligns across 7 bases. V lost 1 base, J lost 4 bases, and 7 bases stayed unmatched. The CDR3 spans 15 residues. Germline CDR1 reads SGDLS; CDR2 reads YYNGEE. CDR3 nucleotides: TGTGCCAGCAGCGTATATGGGGGAGGGCCAGAGACCCAGTACTTC. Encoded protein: CASSVYGGGPETQYF.

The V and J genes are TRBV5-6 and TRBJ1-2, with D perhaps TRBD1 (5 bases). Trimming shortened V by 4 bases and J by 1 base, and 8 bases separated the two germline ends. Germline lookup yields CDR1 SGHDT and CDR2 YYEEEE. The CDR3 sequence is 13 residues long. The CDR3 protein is CASSPQGNYGYTF. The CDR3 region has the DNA TGTGCCAGCAGCCCCCAGGGTAACTATGGCTACACCTTC.

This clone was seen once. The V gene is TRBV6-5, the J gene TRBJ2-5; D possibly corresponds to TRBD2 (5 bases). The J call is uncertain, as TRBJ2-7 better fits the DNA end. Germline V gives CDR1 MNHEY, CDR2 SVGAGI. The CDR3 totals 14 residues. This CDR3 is CASSYGWEPNEQYF. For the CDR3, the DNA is TGTGCCAGCAGTTACGGTTGGGAGCCAAACGAGCAGTACTTC.

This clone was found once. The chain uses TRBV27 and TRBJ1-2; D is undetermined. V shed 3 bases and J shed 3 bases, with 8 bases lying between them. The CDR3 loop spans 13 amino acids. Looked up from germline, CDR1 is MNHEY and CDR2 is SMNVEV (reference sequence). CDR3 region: CASSFSTDYGYTF. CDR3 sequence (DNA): TGTGCCAGCAGTTTTTCGACGGACTATGGCTACACCTTC.

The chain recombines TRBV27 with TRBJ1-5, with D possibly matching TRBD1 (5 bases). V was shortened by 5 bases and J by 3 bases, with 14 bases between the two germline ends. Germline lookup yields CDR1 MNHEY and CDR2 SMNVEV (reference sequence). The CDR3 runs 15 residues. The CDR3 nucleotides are TGTGCCAGCAGTCCCCAGGTGGGGGACAATCAGCCCCAGCATTTT. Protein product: CASSPQVGDNQPQHF.

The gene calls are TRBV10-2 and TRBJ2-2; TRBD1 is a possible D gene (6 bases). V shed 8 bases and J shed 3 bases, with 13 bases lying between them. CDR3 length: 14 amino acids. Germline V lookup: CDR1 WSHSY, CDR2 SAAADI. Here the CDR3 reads CASSGTPDTGELFF. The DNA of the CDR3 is TGCGCCAGCTCCGGGACACCTGACACCGGGGAGCTGTTTTTT.

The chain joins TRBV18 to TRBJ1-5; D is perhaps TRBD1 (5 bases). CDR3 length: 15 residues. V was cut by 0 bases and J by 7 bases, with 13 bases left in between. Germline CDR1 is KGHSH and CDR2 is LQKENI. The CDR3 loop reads CASSPPPGYGQPQHF. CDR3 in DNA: TGTGCCAGCTCACCACCGCCAGGGTATGGGCAGCCCCAGCATTTT. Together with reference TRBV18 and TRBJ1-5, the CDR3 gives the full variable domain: NAGVMQNPRHLVRRRGQEARLRCSPMKGHSHVYWYRQLPEEGLKFMVYLQKENIIDESGMPKERFSAEFPKEGPSILRIQQVVRGDSAAYFCASSPPPGYGQPQHFGDGTRLSIL.

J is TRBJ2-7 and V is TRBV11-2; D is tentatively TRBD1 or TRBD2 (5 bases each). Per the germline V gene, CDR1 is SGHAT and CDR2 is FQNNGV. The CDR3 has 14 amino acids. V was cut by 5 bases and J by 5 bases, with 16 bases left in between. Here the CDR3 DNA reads TGTGCCAGCAGCGGCCGAAAACGGGGCCACGAGCAGTACTTC. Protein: CASSGRKRGHEQYF. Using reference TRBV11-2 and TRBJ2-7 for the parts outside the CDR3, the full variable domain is EAGVAQSPRYKIIEKRQSVAFWCNPISGHATLYWYQQILGQGPKLLIQFQNNGVVDDSQLPKDRFSAERLKGVDSTLKIQPAKLEDSAVYLCASSGRKRGHEQYFGPGTRLTVT.

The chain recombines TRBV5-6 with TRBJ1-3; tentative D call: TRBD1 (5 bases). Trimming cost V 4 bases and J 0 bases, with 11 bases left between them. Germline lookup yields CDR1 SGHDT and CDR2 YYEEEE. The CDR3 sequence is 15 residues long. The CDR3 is CASSPGRSSGNTIYF. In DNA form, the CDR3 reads TGTGCCAGCAGCCCGGGACGGAGCTCTGGAAACACCATATATTTT.

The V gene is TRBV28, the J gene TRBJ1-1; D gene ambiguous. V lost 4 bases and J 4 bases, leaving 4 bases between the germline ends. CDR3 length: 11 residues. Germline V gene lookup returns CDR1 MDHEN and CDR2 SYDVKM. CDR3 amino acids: CASSWITEAFF. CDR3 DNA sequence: TGTGCCAGCAGTTGGATCACTGAAGCTTTCTTT.

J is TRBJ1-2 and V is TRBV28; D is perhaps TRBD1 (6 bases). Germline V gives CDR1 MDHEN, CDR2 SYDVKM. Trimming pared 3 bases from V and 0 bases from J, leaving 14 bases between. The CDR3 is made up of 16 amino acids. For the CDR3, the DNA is TGTGCCAGCAGTTTCCGTCCAGGGGATCCTAACTATGGCTACACCTTC. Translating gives CASSFRPGDPNYGYTF.

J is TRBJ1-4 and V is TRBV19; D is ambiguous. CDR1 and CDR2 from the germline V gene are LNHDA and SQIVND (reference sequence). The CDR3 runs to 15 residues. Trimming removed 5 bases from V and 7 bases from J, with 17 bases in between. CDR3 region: CASSRKVGVGEKLFF. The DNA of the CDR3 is TGTGCCAGTAGTCGTAAAGTCGGGGTTGGTGAAAAACTGTTTTTT.

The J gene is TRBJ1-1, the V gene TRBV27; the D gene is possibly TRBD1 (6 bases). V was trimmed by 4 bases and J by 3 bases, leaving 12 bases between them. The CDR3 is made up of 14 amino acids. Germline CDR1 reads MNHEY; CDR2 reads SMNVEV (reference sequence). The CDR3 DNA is TGTGCCAGCAGTTCTGGATACAGGGACACTGAAGCTTTCTTT. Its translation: CASSSGYRDTEAFF.

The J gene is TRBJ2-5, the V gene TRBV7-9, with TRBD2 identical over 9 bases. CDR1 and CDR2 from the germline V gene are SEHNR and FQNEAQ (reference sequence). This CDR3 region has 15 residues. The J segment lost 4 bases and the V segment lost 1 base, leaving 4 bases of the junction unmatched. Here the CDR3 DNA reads TGTGCCAGCAGCTTAGGCGGGAGGGCCGTAGAGACCCAGTACTTC. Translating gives CASSLGGRAVETQYF.

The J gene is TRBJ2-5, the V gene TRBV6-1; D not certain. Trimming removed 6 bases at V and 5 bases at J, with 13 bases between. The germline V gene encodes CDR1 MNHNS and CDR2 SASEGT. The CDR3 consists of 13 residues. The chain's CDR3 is CASRGSLRETQYF. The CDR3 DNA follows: TGTGCCAGCAGGGGCAGCCTAAGGGAGACCCAGTACTTC.

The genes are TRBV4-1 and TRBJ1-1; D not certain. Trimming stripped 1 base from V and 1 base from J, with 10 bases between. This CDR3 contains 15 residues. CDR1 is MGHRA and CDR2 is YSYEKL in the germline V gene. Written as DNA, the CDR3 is TGCGCCAGCAGCCAAGGGAGGGAAGGGAACACTGAAGCTTTCTTT. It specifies CASSQGREGNTEAFF.

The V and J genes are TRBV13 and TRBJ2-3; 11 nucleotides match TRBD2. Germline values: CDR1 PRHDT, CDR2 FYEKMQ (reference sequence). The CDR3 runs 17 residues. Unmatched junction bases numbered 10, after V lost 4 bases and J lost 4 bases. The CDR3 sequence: CASSSLTSGSGPDTQYF. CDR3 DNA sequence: TGTGCCAGCAGCTCCCTAACTAGCGGGAGCGGGCCAGATACGCAGTATTTT.

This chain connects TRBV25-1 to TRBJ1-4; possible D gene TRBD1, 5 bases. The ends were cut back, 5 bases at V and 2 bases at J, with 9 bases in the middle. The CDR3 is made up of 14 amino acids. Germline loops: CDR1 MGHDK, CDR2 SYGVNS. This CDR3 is CASSLAGTNEKLFF. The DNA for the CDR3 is TGTGCCAGCAGTTTGGCAGGGACTAATGAAAAACTGTTTTTT.

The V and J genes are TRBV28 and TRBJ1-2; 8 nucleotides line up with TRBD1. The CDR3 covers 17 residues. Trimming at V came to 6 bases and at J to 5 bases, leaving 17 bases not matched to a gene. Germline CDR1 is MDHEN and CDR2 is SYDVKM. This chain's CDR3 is CASSQGSGQGLGYGYTF. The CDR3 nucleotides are TGTGCCAGCAGCCAAGGGTCCGGACAGGGCTTGGGGTATGGCTACACCTTC.

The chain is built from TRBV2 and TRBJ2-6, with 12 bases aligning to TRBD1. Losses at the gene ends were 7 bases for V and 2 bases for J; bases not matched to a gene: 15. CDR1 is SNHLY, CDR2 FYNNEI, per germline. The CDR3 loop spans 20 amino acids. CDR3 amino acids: CASIPRGAGTGGAGANVLTF. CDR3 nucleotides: TGTGCCAGCATCCCCAGGGGAGCGGGGACAGGGGGCGCTGGGGCCAACGTCCTGACTTTC. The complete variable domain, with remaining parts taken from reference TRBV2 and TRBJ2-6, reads EPEVTQTPSHQVTQMGQEVILRCVPISNHLYFYWYRQILGQKVEFLVSFYNNEISEKSEIFDDQFSVERPDGSNFTLKIRSTKLEDSAMYFCASIPRGAGTGGAGANVLTFGAGSRLTVL.

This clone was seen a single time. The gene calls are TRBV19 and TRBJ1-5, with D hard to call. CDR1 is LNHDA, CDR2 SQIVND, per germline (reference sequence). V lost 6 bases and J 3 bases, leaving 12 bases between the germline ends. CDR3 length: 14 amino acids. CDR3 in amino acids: CASRAGGNNQPQHF. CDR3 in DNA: TGTGCCAGTAGAGCAGGAGGAAACAATCAGCCCCAGCATTTT.

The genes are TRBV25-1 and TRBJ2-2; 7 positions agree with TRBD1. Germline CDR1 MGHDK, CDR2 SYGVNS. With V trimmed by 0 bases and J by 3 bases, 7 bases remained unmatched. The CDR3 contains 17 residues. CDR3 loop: CASSEYSARGYTGELFF. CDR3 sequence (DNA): TGTGCCAGCAGTGAATATTCGGCCAGGGGGTACACCGGGGAGCTGTTTTTT.

CDR3 nucleotide sequence: TGTGCCAGCAGGGCAGGCTTGAACACCGGGGAGCTGTTTTTT. This gives the protein CASRAGLNTGELFF. This chain links TRBV13 with TRBJ2-2; no definite D call. Trimming pared 6 bases from V and 1 base from J, leaving 9 bases between. Germline V gene lookup returns CDR1 PRHDT and CDR2 FYEKMQ (reference sequence). The CDR3 extends over 14 amino acids.

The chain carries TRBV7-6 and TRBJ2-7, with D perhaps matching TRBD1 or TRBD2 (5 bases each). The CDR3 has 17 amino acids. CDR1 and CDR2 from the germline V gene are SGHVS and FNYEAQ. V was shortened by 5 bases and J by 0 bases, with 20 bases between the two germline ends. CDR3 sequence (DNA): TGTGCCAGCAGCCTAGAGGCGCCGGGGCCGAGCTCCTACGAGCAGTACTTC. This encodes CASSLEAPGPSSYEQYF.

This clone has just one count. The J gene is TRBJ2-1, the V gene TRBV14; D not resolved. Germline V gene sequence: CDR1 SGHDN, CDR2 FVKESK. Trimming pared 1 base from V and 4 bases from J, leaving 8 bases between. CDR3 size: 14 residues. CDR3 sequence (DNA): TGTGCCAGCAGCCAAGTTATAGGGTACAATGAGCAGTTCTTC. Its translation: CASSQVIGYNEQFF.